The rows below give T cell receptor beta chains drawn from one sample of a study of CD4 T cells in relation to SARS-CoV-2 and coronaviruses. Clones were read by immunoSEQ multiplex PCR, and TCRdb kept only the in-frame ones, dropping some. The sample has over 25,000 clones; about 75% are singletons. Antigens of these TCRs are unknown. Sample: CD4+ T cells from PBMCs, cultured in vitro. These TCRs come from a human donor in good health. Each CDR3 is given without its conserved first and last residue. A D gene is named only where the DNA matches it firmly.

J gene | D gene | V gene | CDR3 protein
TRBJ1-2 | - | TRBV14 | ASSLAGTDYGYT
TRBJ2-3 | TRBD1 | TRBV5-1 | ASSSLFAQGPPDTQY
TRBJ2-5 | - | TRBV11-3 | ASSFGSGETQY
TRBJ2-1 | - | TRBV19 | ASSLRGEQF
TRBJ2-1 | TRBD2 | TRBV6-2/TRBV6-3 | ASSFPAGDDNEQF
TRBJ2-1 | - | TRBV7-2 | ASWRRGTYEQF
TRBJ2-1 | TRBD1 | TRBV7-2 | ASSLGDRVNEQF
TRBJ2-3 | TRBD2 | TRBV5-1 | ASSDSGNTDTQY
TRBJ1-2 | - | TRBV3-1/TRBV3-2 | ASRAFEDRGYT
TRBJ1-4 | - | TRBV20-1 | SGAEHEKLF
TRBJ1-2 | TRBD1 | TRBV6-2/TRBV6-3 | ASSSPPTGSGYGYT
TRBJ1-1 | TRBD1 | TRBV15 | ATSGDRGDRAF
TRBJ1-2 | - | TRBV3-1/TRBV3-2 | ASSQIHLYRYGYT
TRBJ2-5 | - | TRBV11-2 | ASSRDRQETQY
TRBJ1-6 | - | TRBV5-6 | ASSLEGPGSPLH
TRBJ1-2 | TRBD1 | TRBV3-1/TRBV3-2 | ASSQAGQRGYGYT
TRBJ2-7 | - | TRBV10-3 | AIRAGPSYEQY
TRBJ1-2 | - | TRBV4-1 | ASSPLTGRVIYGYT
TRBJ1-5 | - | TRBV27 | ASSTQGGGNQPQH
TRBJ2-3 | TRBD2 | TRBV5-1 | ASSPGRGASGATDTQY
TRBJ1-1 | - | TRBV19 | ASSLNHQYLTEAF
TRBJ2-2 | TRBD1 | TRBV6-2/TRBV6-3 | ASSPHRTGSGEGELF
TRBJ2-5 | - | TRBV4-1 | ASSPTELFGETQY
TRBJ1-6 | - | TRBV6-5 | ASSYSSGKNSPLH
TRBJ2-4 | - | TRBV6-1 | ASSGWGADAKNIQY
TRBJ1-1 | - | TRBV9 | ASSVGLMNTEAF
TRBJ1-1 | TRBD1 | TRBV29-1 | SVALRQGLSAF
TRBJ2-5 | TRBD1 | TRBV6-5 | ASSYGQGAYETQY
TRBJ1-4 | TRBD1 | TRBV4-3 | ASSPTPGQGHQLF
TRBJ2-6 | TRBD1 | TRBV2 | ASSEGQHSGANVLT
TRBJ1-2 | - | TRBV5-1 | ASSLNPKRGVDYGYT
TRBJ2-4 | - | TRBV20-1 | SASRDTAKNIQY
TRBJ2-5 | - | TRBV10-3 | AISGEQQETQY
TRBJ2-2 | TRBD2 | TRBV2 | ASSVVAGKTGELF
TRBJ2-5 | - | TRBV7-2 | ASSSPNTETQY
TRBJ2-4 | TRBD2 | TRBV7-8 | ASSETSGRSKNIQY
TRBJ2-7 | TRBD2 | TRBV7-2 | ASSSTSGTYEQY
TRBJ2-1 | - | TRBV6-5 | ASSYISEQF
TRBJ1-4 | - | TRBV21-1 | ASSKVQNGGDMSEKLF
TRBJ2-7 | - | TRBV19 | ASSSGERGNFYEQY
TRBJ2-5 | - | TRBV18 | ASSATRGETQY
TRBJ2-7 | TRBD1 | TRBV3-1/TRBV3-2 | ASSLGTVSYEQY
TRBJ2-7 | - | TRBV10-3 | AISDQLGSTYEQY
TRBJ1-2 | - | TRBV18 | ASSPSRDGNGYT
TRBJ1-2 | - | TRBV7-9 | ASTETLGQDGYT
TRBJ1-3 | - | TRBV4-2 | ASSQESQKDSGNTIY
TRBJ1-6 | - | TRBV7-8 | ASSLMVGNSPLH
TRBJ2-7 | - | TRBV6-5 | ASSYLAGMGLEQY
TRBJ2-5 | - | TRBV21-1 | ASSKEGVRPPQY
TRBJ2-4 | - | TRBV19 | ASSSLQNIQY
TRBJ2-5 | - | TRBV12-1 | ASSPGLSQETQY
TRBJ1-1 | - | TRBV6-5 | ASSEAGTRTEAF
TRBJ1-5 | - | TRBV7-2 | ASSLAGGGNQPQH
TRBJ1-2 | - | TRBV7-9 | ASSFGNTGRSGYT
TRBJ2-1 | TRBD1 | TRBV9 | ASSVLTGSYNEQF
TRBJ1-1 | - | TRBV11-3 | ASSRDSTEAF
TRBJ2-5 | TRBD2 | TRBV18 | ASSPFDTSGTPGGSQY
TRBJ1-3 | - | TRBV12-3/TRBV12-4 | ASSSRGGNTIY